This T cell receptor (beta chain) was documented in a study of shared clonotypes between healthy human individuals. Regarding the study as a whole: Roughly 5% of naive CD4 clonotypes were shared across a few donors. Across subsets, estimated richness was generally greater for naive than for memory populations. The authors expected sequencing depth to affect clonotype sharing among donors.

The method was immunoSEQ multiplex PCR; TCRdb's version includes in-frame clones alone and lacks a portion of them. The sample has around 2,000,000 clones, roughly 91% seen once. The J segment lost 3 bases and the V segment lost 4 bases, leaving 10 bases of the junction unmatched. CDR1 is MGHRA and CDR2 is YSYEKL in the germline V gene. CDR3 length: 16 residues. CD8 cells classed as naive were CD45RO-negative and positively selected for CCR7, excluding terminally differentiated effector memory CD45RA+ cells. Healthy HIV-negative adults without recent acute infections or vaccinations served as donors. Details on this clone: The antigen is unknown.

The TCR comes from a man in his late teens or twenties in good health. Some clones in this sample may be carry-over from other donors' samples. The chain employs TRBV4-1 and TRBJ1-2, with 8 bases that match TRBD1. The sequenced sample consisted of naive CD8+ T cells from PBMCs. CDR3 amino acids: CASSPAPTGVDYGYTF. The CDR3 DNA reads TGCGCCAGCAGCCCAGCTCCGACAGGGGTGGACTATGGCTACACCTTC.